This T cell receptor beta chain emerged from a study of T cells in localized non-small cell lung cancer. Method: immunoSEQ multiplex PCR; TCRdb's copy keeps in-frame clones and lacks some. The profile shows approximately 28,000 clones, 92% of them singletons. CDR3 length equals 15 residues. V was shortened by 2 bases and J by 2 bases, with 11 bases between the two germline ends. Germline CDR1 and CDR2: MNHNS and SASEGT. The sequence derives from a woman aged 35 to 70 with stage III lung adenocarcinoma. The V and J genes are TRBV6-1 and TRBJ2-3, with D perhaps matching TRBD2 (6 bases). Sequencing used peripheral blood mononuclear cells, obtained before any cancer treatment. CDR3 sequence reads: CASSEFASDTDTQYF. For the CDR3, the DNA is TGTGCCAGCAGTGAATTCGCTAGCGACACAGATACGCAGTATTTT.